A single sample gave rise to the 19 T cell receptor beta chains below, sequenced in a study of Ad26.COV2.S vaccination and SARS-CoV-2 variants. Clones were sequenced by immunoSEQ multiplex PCR, and TCRdb holds only the in-frame ones, with some missing. The sample yields 200,000 to 250,000 clones, 85% to 90% seen once. As for treatment: some 19 received Ad26.COV2.S at low or high dose, single or two shots; roughly five received placebo; per-sample allocation not given. After the first vaccine or placebo injection, samples were drawn on day 63. Specimen: peripheral blood, collected in a trial of Ad26.COV2.S vaccine versus placebo. The receptors here all came from a person between 18 and 60 years old who received the Ad26.COV2.S COVID-19 vaccine or a placebo.

The rearrangement links TRBV25-1 to TRBJ2-1; 11 bases match TRBD1. Germline assignment: CDR1 MGHDK and CDR2 SYGVNS. The CDR3 runs to 14 residues. Trimming took 4 bases from V and 7 from J; bases not matched to a gene: 3. In DNA, the CDR3 is TGTGCCAGCAGTGTTGGGACAGGGGGGAATGAGCAGTTCTTC. Amino acid sequence: CASSVGTGGNEQFF.

The rearrangement uses TRBV7-2 and TRBJ2-7; D unclear. The length of the CDR3 is 15 residues. Germline lookup yields CDR1 SGHTA and CDR2 FQGNSA. The germline V and J ends were trimmed by 5 bases and 1 base, with 15 bases remaining between them. CDR3 nucleotide sequence: TGTGCCAGCAGCGTACAGCTACTCTATTCCTACGAGCAGTACTTC. This gives the protein CASSVQLLYSYEQYF.

The rearrangement uses TRBV5-1 and TRBJ2-7; TRBD2 aligns across 7 bases. After removal of 4 bases from V and 3 bases from J, the junction contained 19 bases not matched to a gene. The CDR3 spans 18 residues. Germline lookup yields CDR1 SGHRS and CDR2 YFSETQ. The chain's CDR3 is CASSPPREGGSDFYEQYF. The CDR3 DNA reads TGCGCCAGCAGCCCCCCGAGGGAGGGAGGATCCGATTTCTACGAGCAGTACTTC.

The chain links TRBV19 to TRBJ2-1; TRBD1 is a possible D gene (7 bases). V was pared by 7 bases and J by 5 bases, with 18 bases between. The CDR3 is made up of 15 amino acids. CDR1 and CDR2 (germline): LNHDA, SQIVND (reference sequence). The CDR3 loop reads CASNTGVGEDNEQFF. CDR3 nucleotides: TGTGCCAGTAACACAGGGGTCGGGGAGGACAATGAGCAGTTCTTC.

This clone was recorded once. This chain uses TRBV27 with TRBJ2-1; TRBD2 aligns across 9 bases. The CDR3 covers 14 residues. From germline, CDR1 is MNHEY and CDR2 SMNVEV (reference sequence). The junction had 5 bases not matched to a gene; V was cut back by 1 base and J by 10 bases. CDR3 amino acids: CASSLLSLAGEQFF. Written as DNA, the CDR3 is TGTGCCAGCAGTTTATTAAGTCTAGCGGGGGAGCAGTTCTTC.

The V gene is TRBV12-3 or TRBV12-4, the J gene TRBJ1-4, with D uncertain. The CDR3 loop spans 12 amino acids. The V end was cut by 6 bases, the J end by 8 bases, with 10 bases between. CDR3 in amino acids: CASSPGWEKLFF. The CDR3 bases are TGTGCCAGCAGCCCCGGATGGGAAAAACTGTTTTTT.

The chain couples TRBV7-2 to TRBJ2-6, with no clear D. V lost 3 bases, J lost 0 bases, and 6 bases lay in between. The CDR3 runs to 15 residues. The germline V gene encodes CDR1 SGHTA and CDR2 FQGNSA. The CDR3 sequence is CASSFGGSGANVLTF. DNA for the CDR3: TGTGCCAGCAGCTTCGGCGGCTCTGGGGCCAACGTCCTGACTTTC.

This sequence joins TRBV29-1 and TRBJ1-4; D remains ambiguous. The CDR3 spans 14 residues. Trimming took off 5 bases at V and 6 bases at J, with 16 bases between the two ends. Per the germline V gene, CDR1 is SQVTM and CDR2 is ANQGSEA. Here the CDR3 DNA reads TGCAGCGTTCGTCCGGGAATCCAGGATGAAAAACTGTTTTTT. It is translated as CSVRPGIQDEKLFF.

The CDR3 DNA sequence: TGTGCCAGCTCACCACCCTCAGATACGCAGTATTTT. It is translated as CASSPPSDTQYF. The V and J genes are TRBV18 and TRBJ2-3; D uncertain. The germline V gene encodes CDR1 KGHSH and CDR2 LQKENI. Trimming shortened V by 0 bases and J by 4 bases, and 2 bases separated the two germline ends. The CDR3 is 12 residues long. Together with reference TRBV18 and TRBJ2-3, the CDR3 gives the full variable domain: NAGVMQNPRHLVRRRGQEARLRCSPMKGHSHVYWYRQLPEEGLKFMVYLQKENIIDESGMPKERFSAEFPKEGPSILRIQQVVRGDSAAYFCASSPPSDTQYFGPGTRLTVL.

J is TRBJ2-1 and V is TRBV5-1; possible D gene TRBD1, 6 bases. CDR1 and CDR2 from the germline V gene are SGHRS and YFSETQ. Trimming stripped 1 base from V and 9 bases from J, with 17 bases between. The CDR3 extends over 15 amino acids. In DNA form, the CDR3 reads TGCGCCAGCAGCTTGTCGGGGACAATAAGTAGTGAGCAGTTCTTC. Its translation: CASSLSGTISSEQFF.

The J gene is TRBJ2-3, the V gene TRBV27; 10 nucleotides match TRBD1. CDR1 is MNHEY, CDR2 SMNVEV, per germline (reference sequence). The V and J ends lost 6 bases and 6 bases, in that order; junction bases with no gene match: 12. The CDR3 loop spans 16 amino acids. In DNA, the CDR3 is TGTGCCAGCAGACGCGAATCCGGGACAGGGGACGATACGCAGTATTTT. This gives the protein CASRRESGTGDDTQYF.

This chain uses TRBV28 with TRBJ1-5; a possible D gene is TRBD1 (5 bases). The CDR3 has 14 residues. The V end was cut by 5 bases, the J end by 3 bases, with 11 bases between. Germline V gives CDR1 MDHEN, CDR2 SYDVKM. The CDR3 region is CASSRGSFNQPQHF. The CDR3 nucleotides read TGTGCCAGCAGTAGGGGCAGTTTCAATCAGCCCCAGCATTTT.

J is TRBJ1-2 and V is TRBV28; 7 nucleotides agree with TRBD1. The CDR3 runs to 14 residues. V was pared by 2 bases and J by 7 bases, with 7 bases of the junction left unmatched. Germline V gives CDR1 MDHEN, CDR2 SYDVKM. CDR3 loop: CASSLLDRVSGYTF. The CDR3, as DNA: TGTGCCAGCAGTTTACTCGACAGGGTCTCTGGCTACACCTTC.

This chain uses TRBV7-9 with TRBJ2-6, with TRBD1 as a possible D gene (6 bases). With 1 base removed from V and 2 bases from J, the gap between germline ends came to 6 bases. The CDR3 is made up of 15 amino acids. Per the germline V gene, CDR1 is SEHNR and CDR2 is FQNEAQ (reference sequence). In nucleotides, the CDR3 is TGTGCCAGCAGCTTAGAGGGGGCTGGGGCCAACGTCCTGACTTTC. Its protein is CASSLEGAGANVLTF. The whole variable domain, remainder taken from reference TRBV7-9 and TRBJ2-6, is DTGVSQNPRHKITKRGQNVTFRCDPISEHNRLYWYRQTLGQGPEFLTYFQNEAQLEKSRLLSDRFSAERPKGSFSTLEIQRTEQGDSAMYLCASSLEGAGANVLTFGAGSRLTVL.

The chain combines TRBV2 with TRBJ1-3; D perhaps matches TRBD1 (6 bases). V lost 5 bases, J lost 2 bases, and 19 bases lay in between. This CDR3 has 17 residues. Germline CDR1 is SNHLY and CDR2 is FYNNEI. CDR3 bases: TGTGCCAGCAGTTTACTACAGGGAGGGTTGGCTGGAAACACCATATATTTT. Its protein is CASSLLQGGLAGNTIYF.

The chain's CDR3 is CASSVGTLSSYEQYF. DNA for the CDR3: TGTGCCAGCAGCGTAGGCACTCTGTCATCGTACGAGCAGTACTTC. J is TRBJ2-7 and V is TRBV9; no definite D call. The CDR3 length is 15 residues. From germline, CDR1 is SGDLS and CDR2 YYNGEE. V was shortened by 0 bases and J by 4 bases, with 14 bases between the two germline ends.

CDR3: CASSAGTSGSSYNEQFF. The CDR3 bases are TGTGCCAGCAGTGCCGGGACTAGCGGGAGCTCCTACAATGAGCAGTTCTTC. The J gene is TRBJ2-1, the V gene TRBV6-1; 14 positions agree with TRBD2. This CDR3 is built from 17 residues. The junction had 2 bases not matched to a gene; V was cut back by 4 bases and J by 0 bases. Per the germline V gene, CDR1 is MNHNS and CDR2 is SASEGT.

The chain employs TRBV27 and TRBJ2-7; TRBD1 is a possible D gene (6 bases). V lost 2 bases to trimming and J lost 2 bases, with 10 bases between them. The CDR3 consists of 14 residues. Looked up from germline, CDR1 is MNHEY and CDR2 is SMNVEV (reference sequence). CDR3: CASSLGGHPYEQYF. CDR3 coding DNA: TGTGCCAGCAGTTTAGGGGGCCACCCCTACGAGCAGTACTTC.

The J gene is TRBJ2-3, the V gene TRBV7-2, with D possibly being TRBD2 (6 bases). The V end was cut by 3 bases, the J end by 1 base, with 17 bases between. CDR1 SGHTA and CDR2 FQGNSA come from the germline V gene. This CDR3 is 17 amino acids long. This CDR3 reads CASSLSGVGGGTDTQYF. The CDR3 nucleotides are TGTGCCAGCAGCTTGTCGGGAGTAGGCGGAGGCACAGATACGCAGTATTTT.